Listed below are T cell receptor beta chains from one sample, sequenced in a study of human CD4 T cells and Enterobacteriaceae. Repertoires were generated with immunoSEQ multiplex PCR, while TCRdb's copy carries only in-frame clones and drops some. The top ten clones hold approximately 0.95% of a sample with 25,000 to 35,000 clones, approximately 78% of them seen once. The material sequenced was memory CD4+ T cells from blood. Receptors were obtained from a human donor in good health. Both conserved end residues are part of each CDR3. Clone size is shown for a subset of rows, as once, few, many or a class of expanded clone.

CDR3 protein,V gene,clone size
CASSETSVNEQFF,TRBV7-2,-
CASSVDGHISGNTIYF,TRBV9,-
CASSLQGRLHEQFF,TRBV7-3,once
CAWRAAGGISDTQYF,TRBV30,-
CASSPWDPQNVNEQFF,TRBV7-8,-
CASSLPPTGELFF,TRBV4-1,once
CASSLGLQGYEQYF,TRBV5-1,-
CASSFQGQEKLFF,TRBV5-4,-
CATSREVTSGLGTGELFF,TRBV15,-
CASSKGFSGNTIYF,TRBV7-8,-
CASSPTRLAGQNEQFF,TRBV11-2,-
CASSLIAGGRSEQYF,TRBV28,-
CASSIDQRTSGADTQYF,TRBV19,-
CASSPRRGDTDTQYF,TRBV18,-
CASSDPGTALYEQYF,TRBV10-1,-
CASSTSGRVNEKLFF,TRBV5-1,-
CASMVPVGNNEQFF,TRBV7-2,-
CASRWAGAYNEQFF,TRBV2,-
CASSPPGLAGQETQYF,TRBV18,once
CASSLRGTDTQYF,TRBV28,-
CASSDGQTNTEAFF,TRBV5-5,-
CATSRARGYEQYF,TRBV15,-
CASSDRWRDQPQHF,TRBV6-5,-
CASSLSSVGWKTQYF,TRBV28,-
CASSLSPDGRGSGYTF,TRBV11-2,few
CASSFQGKNSPLHF,TRBV2,-
CASSNRDRGHGYTF,TRBV2,-
CASTLDSFSYEQYF,TRBV11-1,-